This T cell receptor (beta chain) comes out of a study of T cells in Graves' hyperthyroidism and ophthalmopathy. Study summary: Initial diagnosis, before any treatment, was when peripheral blood was collected.

There were TCR beta CDR3 regions amplified from RNA transcripts. Carried out on the TCR CDR3, a first-round RT-PCR used the HTBI primer set. TCRdb itself ran the multiplex PCR reads through MiXCR, one entry per CDR3 protein. The table lists 340,000 or so distinct CDR3 sequences, roughly 15% of them singletons. This clonotype has ten or more counts. Graves' hyperthyroidism showing no ophthalmopathy progression within 18 months was considered stable. Hyperthyroidism, newly diagnosed and lasting under 2 months, affected patients aged 18 to 65. Cells are PBMCs isolated from more than 8.5 ml of fresh blood. The CDR3 runs 13 residues. Germline V lookup: CDR1 MNHNS, CDR2 SASEGT. V was trimmed by 7 bases and J by 2 bases, leaving 10 bases between them.

The chain joins TRBV6-1 to TRBJ2-3, with D possibly being TRBD2 (5 bases). Sequenced: blood. This sequence was found in a man aged 30-40 years with Graves' hyperthyroidism. The CDR3 coding sequence is TGTGCCAGCAACGGGGAAAACACAGATACGCAGTATTTT. The encoded protein is CASNGENTDTQYF.